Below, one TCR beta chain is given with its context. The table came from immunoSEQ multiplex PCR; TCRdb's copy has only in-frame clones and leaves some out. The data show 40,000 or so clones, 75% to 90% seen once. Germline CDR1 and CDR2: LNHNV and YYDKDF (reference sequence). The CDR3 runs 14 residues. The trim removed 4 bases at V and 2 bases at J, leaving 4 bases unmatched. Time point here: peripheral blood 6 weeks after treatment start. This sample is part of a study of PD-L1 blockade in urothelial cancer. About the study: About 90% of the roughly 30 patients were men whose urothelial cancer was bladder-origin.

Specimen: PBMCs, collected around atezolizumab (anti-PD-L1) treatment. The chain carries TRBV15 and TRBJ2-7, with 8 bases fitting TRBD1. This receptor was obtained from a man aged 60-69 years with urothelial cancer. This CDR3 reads CATSTGQAAYEQYF. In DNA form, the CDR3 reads TGTGCCACCAGCACGGGACAGGCCGCCTACGAGCAGTACTTC.